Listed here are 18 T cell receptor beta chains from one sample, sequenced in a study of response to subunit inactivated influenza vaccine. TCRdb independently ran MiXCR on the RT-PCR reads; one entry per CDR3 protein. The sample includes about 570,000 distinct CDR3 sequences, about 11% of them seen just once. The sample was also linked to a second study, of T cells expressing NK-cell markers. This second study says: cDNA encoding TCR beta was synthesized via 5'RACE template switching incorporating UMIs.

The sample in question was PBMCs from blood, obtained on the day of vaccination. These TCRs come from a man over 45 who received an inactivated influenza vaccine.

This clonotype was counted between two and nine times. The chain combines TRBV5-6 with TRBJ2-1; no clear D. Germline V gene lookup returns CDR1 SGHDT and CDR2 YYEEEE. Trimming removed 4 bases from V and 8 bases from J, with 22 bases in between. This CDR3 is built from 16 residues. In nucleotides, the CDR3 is TGTGCCAGCAGCCGTGGCCCTCGAGGCACTATCGATGAGCAGTTCTTC. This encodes CASSRGPRGTIDEQFF. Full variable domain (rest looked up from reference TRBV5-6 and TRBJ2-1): DAGVTQSPTHLIKTRGQQVTLRCSPKSGHDTVSWYQQALGQGPQFIFQYYEEEERQRGNFPDRFSGHQFPNYSSELNVNALLLGDSALYLCASSRGPRGTIDEQFFGPGTRLTVL.

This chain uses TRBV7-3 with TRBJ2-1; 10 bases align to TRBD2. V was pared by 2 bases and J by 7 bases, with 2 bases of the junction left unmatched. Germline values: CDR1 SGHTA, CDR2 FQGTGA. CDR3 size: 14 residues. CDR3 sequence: CASSLGTSVNEQFF. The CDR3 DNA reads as TGTGCCAGCAGCTTAGGGACTAGCGTGAATGAGCAGTTCTTC.

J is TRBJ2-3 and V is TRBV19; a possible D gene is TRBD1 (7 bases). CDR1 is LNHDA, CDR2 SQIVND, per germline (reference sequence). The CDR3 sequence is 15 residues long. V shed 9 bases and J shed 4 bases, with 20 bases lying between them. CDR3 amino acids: CASRYAARGADTQYF. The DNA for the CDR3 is TGTGCCAGCCGGTACGCGGCCAGGGGGGCAGATACGCAGTATTTT.

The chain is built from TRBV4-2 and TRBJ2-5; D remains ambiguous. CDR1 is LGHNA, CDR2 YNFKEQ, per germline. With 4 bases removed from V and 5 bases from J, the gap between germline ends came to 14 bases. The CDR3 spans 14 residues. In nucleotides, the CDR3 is TGTGCCAGCAGCCCCGGACGAAAAGTGGAGACCCAGTACTTC. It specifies CASSPGRKVETQYF.

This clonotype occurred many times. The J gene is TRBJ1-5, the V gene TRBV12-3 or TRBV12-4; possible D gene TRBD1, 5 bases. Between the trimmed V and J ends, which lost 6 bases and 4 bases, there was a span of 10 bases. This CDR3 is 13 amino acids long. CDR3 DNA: TGTGCCAGCAGCCAAGCAGGGAATCAGCCCCAGCATTTT. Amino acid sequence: CASSQAGNQPQHF.

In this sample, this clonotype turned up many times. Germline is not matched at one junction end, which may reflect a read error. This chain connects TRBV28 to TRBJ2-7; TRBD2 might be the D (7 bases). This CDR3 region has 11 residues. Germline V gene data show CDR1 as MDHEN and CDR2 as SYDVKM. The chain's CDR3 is CASSSQGGWSF. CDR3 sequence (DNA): TGTGCCAGCAGCTCACAGGGAGGGTGGTCCTTC.

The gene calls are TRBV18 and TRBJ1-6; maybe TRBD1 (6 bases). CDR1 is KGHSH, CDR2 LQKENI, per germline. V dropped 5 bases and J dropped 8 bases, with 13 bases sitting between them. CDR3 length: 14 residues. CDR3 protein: CASSIRQEDSPLHF. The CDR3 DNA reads TGTGCCAGCTCAATCCGACAGGAAGATTCACCCCTCCACTTT.

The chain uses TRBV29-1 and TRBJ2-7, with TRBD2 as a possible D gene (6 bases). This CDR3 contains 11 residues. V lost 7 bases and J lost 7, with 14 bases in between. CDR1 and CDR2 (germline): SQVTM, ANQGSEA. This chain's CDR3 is CSGGGGREQYF. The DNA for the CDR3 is TGCAGCGGTGGAGGAGGGCGAGAGCAGTACTTC.

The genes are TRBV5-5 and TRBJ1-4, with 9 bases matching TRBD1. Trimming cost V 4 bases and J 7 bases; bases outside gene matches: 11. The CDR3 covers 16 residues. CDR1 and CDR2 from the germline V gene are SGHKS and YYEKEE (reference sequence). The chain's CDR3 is CASSLPTGGAGEKLFF. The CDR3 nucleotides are TGTGCCAGCAGCCTCCCCACAGGGGGCGCCGGTGAAAAACTGTTTTTT.

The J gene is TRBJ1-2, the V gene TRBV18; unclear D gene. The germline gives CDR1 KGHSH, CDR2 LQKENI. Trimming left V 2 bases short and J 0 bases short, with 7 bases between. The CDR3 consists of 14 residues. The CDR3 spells CASSPDTANYGYTF. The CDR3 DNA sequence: TGTGCCAGCTCACCAGACACAGCTAACTATGGCTACACCTTC.

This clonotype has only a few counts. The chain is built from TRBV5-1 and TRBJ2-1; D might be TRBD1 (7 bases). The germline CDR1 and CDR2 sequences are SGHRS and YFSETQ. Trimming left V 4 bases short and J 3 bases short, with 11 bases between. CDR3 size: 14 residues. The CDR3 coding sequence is TGCGCCAGCAGCCCGGGGGACAGCTACAATGAGCAGTTCTTC. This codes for CASSPGDSYNEQFF.

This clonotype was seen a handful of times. CDR3 DNA sequence: TGTGCCAGCAGTGAATACGGGGGCCTGACTAGCGGGAGTGTAGATACGCAGTATTTT. Translation: CASSEYGGLTSGSVDTQYF. The chain carries TRBV25-1 and TRBJ2-3, with 12 bases identical to TRBD2. Germline lookup yields CDR1 MGHDK and CDR2 SYGVNS. V lost 0 bases to trimming and J lost 5 bases; unmatched junction nucleotides: 12. The CDR3 is made up of 19 amino acids.

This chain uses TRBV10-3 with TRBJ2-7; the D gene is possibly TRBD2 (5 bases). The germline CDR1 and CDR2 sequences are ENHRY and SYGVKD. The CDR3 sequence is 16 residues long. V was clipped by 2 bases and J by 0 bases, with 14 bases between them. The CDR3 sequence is CAISERGSANSYEQYF. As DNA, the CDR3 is TGTGCCATCAGTGAGAGAGGTAGCGCCAACTCCTACGAGCAGTACTTC.

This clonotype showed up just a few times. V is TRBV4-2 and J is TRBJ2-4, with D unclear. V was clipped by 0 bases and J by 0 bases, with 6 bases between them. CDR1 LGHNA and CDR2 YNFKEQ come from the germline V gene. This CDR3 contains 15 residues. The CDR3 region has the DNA TGTGCCAGCAGCCAAGATAGCCTAGCCAAAAACATTCAGTACTTC. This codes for CASSQDSLAKNIQYF.

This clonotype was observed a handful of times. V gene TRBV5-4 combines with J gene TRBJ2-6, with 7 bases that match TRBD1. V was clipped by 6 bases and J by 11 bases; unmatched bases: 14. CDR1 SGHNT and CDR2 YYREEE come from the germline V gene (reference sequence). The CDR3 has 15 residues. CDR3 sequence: CASTTWRQGVDVLTF. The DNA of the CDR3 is TGTGCCAGCACCACTTGGAGACAGGGTGTGGACGTCCTGACTTTC.

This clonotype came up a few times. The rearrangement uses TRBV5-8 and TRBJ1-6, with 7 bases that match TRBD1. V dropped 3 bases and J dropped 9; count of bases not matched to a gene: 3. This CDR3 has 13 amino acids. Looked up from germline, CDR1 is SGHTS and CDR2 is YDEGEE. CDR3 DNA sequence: TGTGCCAGCAGCTATCGACAGGGTTCACCCCTCCACTTT. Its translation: CASSYRQGSPLHF.

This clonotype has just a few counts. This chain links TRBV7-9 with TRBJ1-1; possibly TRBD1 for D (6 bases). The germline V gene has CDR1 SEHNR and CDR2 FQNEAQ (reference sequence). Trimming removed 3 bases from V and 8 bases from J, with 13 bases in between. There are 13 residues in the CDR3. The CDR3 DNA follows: TGTGCCAGCAGCTTTGGACAGACCTCCGAAGCTTTCTTT. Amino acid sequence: CASSFGQTSEAFF.

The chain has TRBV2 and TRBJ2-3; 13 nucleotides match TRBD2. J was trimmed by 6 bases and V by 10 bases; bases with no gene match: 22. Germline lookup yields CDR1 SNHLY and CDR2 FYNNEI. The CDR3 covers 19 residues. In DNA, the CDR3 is TGTGCCACCCGGGTCGGGGGCGCTTGGACTAGCGGGAGTCGGGATACGCAGTATTTT. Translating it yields CATRVGGAWTSGSRDTQYF.